Listed below are T cell receptor beta chains from one sample, sequenced in a study of neoadjuvant anti-PD-1 for oral cavity cancer. The method was immunoSEQ multiplex PCR; TCRdb's version includes in-frame clones alone and lacks a portion of them. The table lists over 9,000 clones, about three fifths of them singletons. Source: PBMCs, taken after nivolumab (anti-PD-1) treatment. Every receptor here comes from a person between 40 and 85 years old with oral cavity squamous cell carcinoma. Each CDR3 is given with its conserved first and last residue. A D gene is named only where the DNA matches it firmly. Where a row states a size, it is once, few, many or the class of an expanded clone; other rows omit it.

clone size: NA
D gene: TRBD2
J gene: TRBJ2-5
V gene: TRBV15
CDR3 protein: CATSKSSGAIQETQYF
CDR3 DNA: TGTGCCACCAGCAAATCTAGCGGAGCTATTCAAGAGACCCAGTACTTC

clone size: NA
D gene: NA
J gene: TRBJ2-5
V gene: TRBV7-2
CDR3 protein: CASSLVSVKGETQYF
CDR3 DNA: TGTGCCAGCAGCTTAGTTAGCGTAAAGGGGGAGACCCAGTACTTC

clone size: NA
D gene: NA
J gene: TRBJ1-4
V gene: TRBV25-1
CDR3 protein: CASSESEGWGEKLFF
CDR3 DNA: TGTGCCAGCAGTGAATCGGAGGGATGGGGTGAAAAACTGTTTTTT

clone size: NA
D gene: TRBD1
J gene: TRBJ2-7
V gene: TRBV7-8
CDR3 protein: CASTRQGPFHEQYF
CDR3 DNA: TGTGCCAGCACCCGACAGGGACCTTTCCACGAGCAGTACTTC

clone size: NA
D gene: NA
J gene: TRBJ2-7
V gene: TRBV28
CDR3 protein: CASNGGTATYEQYF
CDR3 DNA: TGTGCCAGCAACGGGGGGACAGCTACCTACGAGCAGTACTTC

clone size: NA
D gene: TRBD1
J gene: TRBJ2-2
V gene: TRBV7-6
CDR3 protein: CASSPPGTVDTGELFF
CDR3 DNA: TGTGCCAGCAGCCCCCCGGGGACAGTGGACACCGGGGAGCTGTTTTTT

clone size: NA
D gene: TRBD2
J gene: TRBJ2-1
V gene: TRBV5-5
CDR3 protein: CASSLVVGLRNEQFF
CDR3 DNA: TGTGCCAGCAGCTTGGTAGTGGGACTAAGGAATGAGCAGTTCTTC

clone size: few
D gene: NA
J gene: TRBJ2-7
V gene: TRBV28
CDR3 protein: CATQSRGLPDEQYF
CDR3 DNA: TGTGCCACCCAGTCCCGGGGTCTACCGGACGAGCAGTACTTC

clone size: few
D gene: NA
J gene: TRBJ1-1
V gene: TRBV14
CDR3 protein: CASSRQFMNTEAFF
CDR3 DNA: TGTGCCAGCAGTCGACAGTTCATGAACACTGAAGCTTTCTTT

clone size: NA
D gene: TRBD2
J gene: TRBJ2-3
V gene: TRBV5-1
CDR3 protein: CASSLDLAGTRTDTQYF
CDR3 DNA: TGCGCCAGCAGCTTGGACCTAGCGGGGACCCGCACAGATACGCAGTATTTT

clone size: few
D gene: NA
J gene: TRBJ1-6
V gene: TRBV19
CDR3 protein: CATTLKAYVGPLHF
CDR3 DNA: TGTGCCACCACTTTGAAGGCCTACGTAGGACCCCTCCACTTT

clone size: NA
D gene: TRBD1
J gene: TRBJ1-6
V gene: TRBV4-2
CDR3 protein: CASSQEVVQGAGNSPLHF
CDR3 DNA: TGTGCCAGCAGCCAAGAGGTTGTACAGGGGGCTGGTAATTCACCCCTCCACTTT

clone size: NA
D gene: NA
J gene: TRBJ2-5
V gene: TRBV7-2
CDR3 protein: CASSFRRRLQETQYF
CDR3 DNA: TGTGCCAGCAGCTTTAGGAGACGGCTTCAGGAGACCCAGTACTTC

clone size: NA
D gene: NA
J gene: TRBJ1-2
V gene: TRBV6-1
CDR3 protein: CASSEAVDGYGYTF
CDR3 DNA: TGTGCCAGCAGTGAAGCAGTCGACGGCTATGGCTACACCTTC

clone size: few
D gene: NA
J gene: TRBJ1-5
V gene: TRBV2
CDR3 protein: CASSEDGQRNQPQHF
CDR3 DNA: TGTGCCAGCAGTGAAGACGGACAGCGTAATCAGCCCCAGCATTTT

clone size: NA
D gene: NA
J gene: TRBJ2-1
V gene: TRBV25-1
CDR3 protein: CASSLTRGSQFF
CDR3 DNA: TGTGCCAGCAGCCTCACCAGGGGTTCGCAGTTCTTC

clone size: NA
D gene: TRBD2
J gene: TRBJ2-3
V gene: TRBV5-7
CDR3 protein: CARNKAGGSTDTQYF
CDR3 DNA: TGTGCCAGAAATAAAGCGGGGGGGAGCACAGATACGCAGTATTTT

clone size: NA
D gene: NA
J gene: TRBJ1-1
V gene: TRBV10-1
CDR3 protein: CASSESSPGNTEAFF
CDR3 DNA: TGCGCCAGCAGTGAGTCTTCTCCAGGGAACACTGAAGCTTTCTTT

clone size: NA
D gene: NA
J gene: TRBJ1-1
V gene: TRBV15
CDR3 protein: CATRTEMNTEAFF
CDR3 DNA: TGTGCCACTCGGACTGAGATGAACACTGAAGCTTTCTTT

clone size: NA
D gene: NA
J gene: TRBJ2-6
V gene: TRBV7-9
CDR3 protein: CASWASGANVLTF
CDR3 DNA: TGTGCCAGCTGGGCCTCTGGGGCCAACGTCCTGACTTTC

clone size: NA
D gene: NA
J gene: TRBJ1-4
V gene: TRBV15
CDR3 protein: CATSIQGWPNEKLFF
CDR3 DNA: TGTGCCACCAGCATACAGGGTTGGCCTAATGAAAAACTGTTTTTT

clone size: NA
D gene: NA
J gene: TRBJ2-1
V gene: TRBV7-9
CDR3 protein: CASSFWLEGNEQFF
CDR3 DNA: TGTGCCAGCAGCTTTTGGCTTGAAGGCAATGAGCAGTTCTTC